Each of the 7 T cell receptor beta chains below was sequenced from the same sample in a study of blood T cell repertoires in COVID-19. Here immunoSEQ multiplex PCR was the method, and the copy in TCRdb shows in-frame clones only, minus some. The sample yields roughly 330,000 clones, about 90% seen once. Sequencing input: PBMCs or T cells enriched from blood (not recorded which). The receptors come from a young man who had recovered from COVID-19.

The chain links TRBV21-1 to TRBJ1-1; TRBD1, the D gene given by the table, was not confirmed from the DNA. TRBV21-1 represents a pseudogene. The CDR3 contains 17 residues. DNA of the CDR3: TGTGCCAGCAGGTCAGGGACAGGGGGTAACCAAAGCCCCGAAGCTTTCTTT. Protein sequence: CASRSGTGGNQSPEAFF.

The chain combines TRBV27 with TRBJ2-7, with 9 bases identical to TRBD2. The CDR3 totals 15 residues. V dropped 2 bases and J dropped 5; count of bases not matched to a gene: 7. Looked up from germline, CDR1 is MNHEY and CDR2 is SMNVEV (reference sequence). The CDR3 loop is CASSLGLAGVDEQYF. As DNA, the CDR3 is TGTGCCAGCAGTTTAGGGTTAGCGGGGGTAGACGAGCAGTACTTC.

In this sample, this clone turned up a few times. The chain links TRBV5-1 to TRBJ2-7; perhaps TRBD1 as D (6 bases). The CDR3 spans 17 residues. Germline CDR1 reads SGHRS; CDR2 reads YFSETQ. V lost 3 bases and J 0 bases, leaving 19 bases between the germline ends. CDR3 in amino acids: CASSSPVSPGVSYEQYF. The CDR3 DNA follows: TGCGCCAGCAGCTCACCGGTGTCCCCAGGGGTCTCCTACGAGCAGTACTTC. Full variable domain (missing parts from reference TRBV5-1 and TRBJ2-7): KAGVTQTPRYLIKTRGQQVTLSCSPISGHRSVSWYQQTPGQGLQFLFEYFSETQRNKGNFPGRFSGRQFSNSRSEMNVSTLELGDSALYLCASSSPVSPGVSYEQYFGPGTRLTVT.

The CDR3 loop reads CASSFGGLLNTIYF. The DNA of the CDR3 is TGTGCCAGCAGCTTCGGCGGTCTTCTAAACACCATATATTTT. The rearrangement uses TRBV13 and TRBJ1-3; D is ambiguous. The germline V gene has CDR1 PRHDT and CDR2 FYEKMQ (reference sequence). The CDR3 is 14 amino acids. V lost 3 bases, J lost 6 bases, and 12 bases lay in between.

This clone appeared a single time. This chain uses TRBV11-2 with TRBJ1-2; tentatively, D is TRBD1 (6 bases). Germline CDR1 reads SGHAT; CDR2 reads FQNNGV. The germline V and J ends were trimmed by 6 bases and 7 bases, with 9 bases remaining between them. This CDR3 has 11 residues. The chain's CDR3 is CASSPGVGYTF. CDR3 nucleotides: TGTGCCAGCAGTCCAGGGGTTGGCTACACCTTC. The whole variable domain, remainder taken from reference TRBV11-2 and TRBJ1-2, is EAGVAQSPRYKIIEKRQSVAFWCNPISGHATLYWYQQILGQGPKLLIQFQNNGVVDDSQLPKDRFSAERLKGVDSTLKIQPAKLEDSAVYLCASSPGVGYTFGSGTRLTVV.

The chain links TRBV12-5 to TRBJ1-1; TRBD1 matches 10 bases. J gave up 7 bases and V 5 bases, and 4 bases lay outside the gene matches. In germline, CDR1 is LGHNT, CDR2 FRNRAP. This CDR3 region has 13 residues. CDR3 nucleotide sequence: TGTGCTAGTGGTCGACAGGGGGCCGATGAAGCTTTCTTT. Translation gives CASGRQGADEAFF.

The rearrangement uses TRBV6-4 and TRBJ1-4, with D possibly matching TRBD1 (6 bases). Germline V CDR1 and CDR2: MRHNA, SNTAGT. V was clipped by 11 bases and J by 8 bases, with 30 bases between them. This CDR3 comprises 17 residues. The CDR3 coding sequence is TGTGCCGGAGCTCGGGACAAGGAATCGGCCAGGAAGGAAAAACTGTTTTTT. Translated: CAGARDKESARKEKLFF.